The rows below give T cell receptor beta chains drawn from one sample of a study of T cells in narcolepsy. Method: immunoSEQ multiplex PCR; TCRdb's copy keeps in-frame clones and lacks some. The table has 30,000 to 35,000 clones, around 79% seen once. The source material was memory (CD45RA-) CD4+ T cells from blood. These receptors were obtained from a human donor in good health. Each CDR3 is given with its conserved first and last residue. Each record gives: clone size, J gene, V gene, D gene, CDR3 DNA, CDR3 protein. A D gene is named only where the DNA matches it firmly. The listing skips clone size in some rows; elsewhere it reads once, few, many or a size class.

-	TRBJ2-7	TRBV7-3	TRBD1	TGTGCCAGCAGCTCGGACAGGGGAGGCGAGCAGTACTTC	CASSSDRGGEQYF
-	TRBJ2-7	TRBV5-1	TRBD2	TGCGCCAGCAGCTTGGCGGCTAGCGGGCCTACGGAGCAGTACTTC	CASSLAASGPTEQYF
-	TRBJ2-5	TRBV18	-	TGTGCCAGCTCACCCGGTGGGACGGTTCCCTGGCAGACCCAGTACTTC	CASSPGGTVPWQTQYF
-	TRBJ1-5	TRBV30	-	TGTGCCTGGAGTAGAGGGCCCTTTAAGCCCCAGCATTTT	CAWSRGPFKPQHF
-	TRBJ1-2	TRBV6-5	-	TGTGCCAGCAGCGACGGACCGTCCTATGGCTACACCTTC	CASSDGPSYGYTF
-	TRBJ2-1	TRBV11-3	-	TGTGCCAGCAACCCGAGGGGGGACGGCAATGAGCAGTTCTTC	CASNPRGDGNEQFF
few	TRBJ2-5	TRBV5-1	-	TGCGCCAGCAGCTTTTGGCACTTCCAAGAGACCCAGTACTTC	CASSFWHFQETQYF
-	TRBJ2-1	TRBV5-4	TRBD2	TGTGCCAGCAGCGTCGTAGCGGGAACCTACAATGAGCAGTTCTTC	CASSVVAGTYNEQFF
-	TRBJ2-7	TRBV2	-	TGTGCCAGCAGGGTTAGCGGACTCTCCTACGAGCAGTACTTC	CASRVSGLSYEQYF
-	TRBJ1-1	TRBV11-3	TRBD1	TGTGCCAGCACCCCAGCGGGACAGGGGGACACTGAAGCTTTCTTT	CASTPAGQGDTEAFF
-	TRBJ2-5	TRBV19	-	TGTGCCAGTAGACCCTCGGTGGGGGGGCGGAGGGAGACCCAGTACTTC	CASRPSVGGRRETQYF
once	TRBJ1-1	TRBV11-3	-	TGTGCCAGCAGCTTGATAACAGGACGGCCGGACACTGAAGCTTTCTTT	CASSLITGRPDTEAFF
-	TRBJ2-7	TRBV11-2	-	TGTGCCAGCAGCTTAGTCGGGTACAGCTCCTACGAGCAGTACTTC	CASSLVGYSSYEQYF
-	TRBJ2-7	TRBV15	TRBD2	TGTGCCACCAGCAGAGATGCCCATGGCGGGAGGGCTTTCTCCTACGAGCAGTACTTC	CATSRDAHGGRAFSYEQYF
-	TRBJ2-5	TRBV5-1	TRBD2	TGCGCCAGCAGTTTTGGACTAGCGGGAGTTGAGACCCAGTACTTC	CASSFGLAGVETQYF
-	TRBJ1-2	TRBV5-8	TRBD1	TGTGCCAGCAGCGGGGGAGGACAGGGGACTTATGGCTACACCTTC	CASSGGGQGTYGYTF
-	TRBJ1-2	TRBV2	-	TGTGCCAGCAGTGTGGAAGCTTCTAACTATGGCTACACCTTC	CASSVEASNYGYTF
-	TRBJ1-4	TRBV18	-	TGTGCCAGCTCCCCCGGAAACGAAAAACTGTTTTTT	CASSPGNEKLFF
-	TRBJ2-2	TRBV4-2	TRBD2	TGTGCCAGCAGCCAAGATCGGAAGCTAGCGGGAAACACCGGGGAGCTGTTTTTT	CASSQDRKLAGNTGELFF
once	TRBJ1-1	TRBV19	-	TGTGCCAGTAAGACCCAAGGGGTAAACACTGAAGCTTTCTTT	CASKTQGVNTEAFF
-	TRBJ1-1	TRBV6-5	-	TGTGCCAGCAGGGACCGTACTTATTGGGACACTGAAGCTTTCTTT	CASRDRTYWDTEAFF
-	TRBJ2-3	TRBV9	-	TGTGCCAGCAGCGCTGGGGGGTATGATACAGATACGCAGTATTTT	CASSAGGYDTDTQYF
-	TRBJ1-1	TRBV5-4	-	TGTGCCAGCAGCCCGGGGGTGAACACTGAAGCTTTCTTT	CASSPGVNTEAFF
-	TRBJ2-5	TRBV4-2	TRBD2	TGTGCCAGCAGCCAAGATGGGACTAGCGGGAGTCGGTGGGAGACCCAGTACTTC	CASSQDGTSGSRWETQYF
-	TRBJ2-7	TRBV4-1	TRBD2	TGCGCCAGCAGCCAAGGAGGACTAGCTAGATACGAGCAGTACTTC	CASSQGGLARYEQYF
-	TRBJ2-1	TRBV7-2	TRBD2	TGTGCCAGCAGCTTGTACCCGGGACTAGCGGGAGTAAATGAGCAGTTCTTC	CASSLYPGLAGVNEQFF
-	TRBJ1-1	TRBV5-3	TRBD1	TGTGCCAGCAGCGAGGTCCGACAGGGGAAGACTGAAGCTTTCTTT	CASSEVRQGKTEAFF
-	TRBJ1-3	TRBV19	-	TGTGCCAGCCTCCCCCAGGAAAAGAACACCATATATTTT	CASLPQEKNTIYF
-	TRBJ1-3	TRBV6-6	-	TGTGCCAGCAGCCCAGGGCTCTCTGGAAACACCATATATTTT	CASSPGLSGNTIYF
-	TRBJ2-1	TRBV18	-	TGTGCCAGCTCACTCCCCCCGGCAGGGTCTAGTGAGCAGTTCTTC	CASSLPPAGSSEQFF
-	TRBJ1-1	TRBV7-8	TRBD1	TGTGCCAGCAGCTTAGCGGGGACAGCCTTTGAAGCTTTCTTT	CASSLAGTAFEAFF
-	TRBJ2-2	TRBV5-1	TRBD2	TGCGCCAGCAGCTTCGTACTAGCGACCTTAAAACAGACCGGGGAGCTGTTTTTT	CASSFVLATLKQTGELFF
-	TRBJ2-1	TRBV19	-	TGTGCCAGTAGTATTGAGGCGGGGCCTTTAAGTGAGCAGTTCTTC	CASSIEAGPLSEQFF
few	TRBJ1-2	TRBV6-1	-	TGTGCCAGTTTCGGGGCAGGGTACGACTATGGCTACACCTTC	CASFGAGYDYGYTF
-	TRBJ1-5	TRBV15	-	TGTGCCACCAGCAGACAAGGATTTAGCAATCAGCCCCAGCATTTT	CATSRQGFSNQPQHF
-	TRBJ2-7	TRBV6-5	-	TGTGCCACCAAGAGGACAGCAATAACCTACGAGCAGTACTTC	CATKRTAITYEQYF
few	TRBJ1-5	TRBV19	TRBD1	TGTGCCAGTAGTATAGACACCCGGACAGGGTCAAGTTTGGCCCAGCATTTT	CASSIDTRTGSSLAQHF